This entry features one T cell receptor (beta chain) sequence. The antigen is undetermined. TCRdb reanalysed the 5' RACE reads using MiXCR and keeps one entry per CDR3 protein. In the table there are roughly 150,000 distinct CDR3 sequences, approximately 32% of which are singletons. This entry belongs to a study of CD8 T cells in ankylosing spondylitis. Whole-study results and caveats: A TCR beta motif of fewer than 10 highly homologous variants seemed to mark ankylosing spondylitis blood. Before this, some motif variants had been reported in reactive arthritis synovial fluid and blood.

This clonotype originated in a male donor with ankylosing spondylitis. Sequenced: synovial fluid, either unsorted or a sorted T cell fraction (not recorded which).

The CDR3 coding sequence is TGTGCCAGCAGTTTGTCTAGCGTAACAGATACGCAGTATTTT. Protein sequence: CASSLSSVTDTQYF. This chain joins TRBV28 and TRBJ2-3, with D possibly matching TRBD2 (6 bases). CDR1 is MDHEN, CDR2 SYDVKM, per germline. The CDR3 has 14 residues. The V gene lost 3 bases and the J gene lost 3 bases, with 10 bases spanning the gap.